This entry describes one TCR beta chain. This sample was included in a study of shared clonotypes between healthy human individuals. At the level of the study: Three CD4 naive, three CD4 memory, two CD8 naive and one CD8 memory plate were used per donor.

V shed 8 bases, J shed 4 bases, and the junction held 6 bases outside the gene matches. CDR3 length: 14 amino acids. CDR1 MNHNS and CDR2 SASEGT come from the germline V gene. CD4+ cells were split into CD45RA+ naive and CD45RA-negative memory subsets. The authors loaded roughly 180 ng DNA, 30,000 to 35,000 T cell genomes, into sorted-subset replicate PCRs. TCRdb's copy holds only in-frame clones and misses some; the assay was immunoSEQ multiplex PCR. The table includes roughly 2.6 million clones, around 90% detected once. The chain carries TRBV6-1 and TRBJ1-4, with 8 bases that match TRBD1. The material sequenced was naive CD4+ T cells sorted from blood. The subset denotes: CD45RA+ positively selected. The sequence came from a man aged 18-30 years in good health. In nucleotides, the CDR3 is TGTGCCAGCGGTCAGGGGGCGGGTAATGAAAAACTGTTTTTT. The encoded protein is CASGQGAGNEKLFF.